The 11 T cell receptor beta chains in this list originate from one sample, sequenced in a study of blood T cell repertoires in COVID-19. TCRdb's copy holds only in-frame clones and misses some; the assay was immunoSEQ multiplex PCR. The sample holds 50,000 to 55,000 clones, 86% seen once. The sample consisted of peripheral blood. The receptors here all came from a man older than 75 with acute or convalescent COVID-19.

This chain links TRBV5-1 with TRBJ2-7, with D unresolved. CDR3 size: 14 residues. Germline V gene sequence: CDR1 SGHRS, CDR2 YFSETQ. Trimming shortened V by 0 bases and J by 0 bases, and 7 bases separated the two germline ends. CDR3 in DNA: TGCGCCAGCAGCTTGGGGGCCGTCTCCTACGAGCAGTACTTC. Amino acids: CASSLGAVSYEQYF.

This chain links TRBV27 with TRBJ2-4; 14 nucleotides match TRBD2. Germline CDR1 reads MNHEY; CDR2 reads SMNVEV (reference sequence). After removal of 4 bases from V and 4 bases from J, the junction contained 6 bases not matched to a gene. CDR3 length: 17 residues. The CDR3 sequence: CASSSPGTSGGKNIQYF. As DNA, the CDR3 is TGTGCCAGCAGTTCCCCGGGGACTAGCGGGGGAAAAAACATTCAGTACTTC.

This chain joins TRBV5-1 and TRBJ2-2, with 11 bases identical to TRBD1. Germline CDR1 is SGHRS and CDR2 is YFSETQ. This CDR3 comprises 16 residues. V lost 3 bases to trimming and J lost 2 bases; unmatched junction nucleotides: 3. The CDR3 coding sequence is TGCGCCAGCAGCTGGTGGACAGGGGGCAACACCGGGGAGCTGTTTTTT. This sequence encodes CASSWWTGGNTGELFF.

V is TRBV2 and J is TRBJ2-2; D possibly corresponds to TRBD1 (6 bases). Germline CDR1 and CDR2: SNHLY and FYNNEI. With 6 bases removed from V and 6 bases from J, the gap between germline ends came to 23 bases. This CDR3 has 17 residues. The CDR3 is CASRSTPPGAQPGELFF. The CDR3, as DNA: TGTGCCAGCAGGTCCACCCCCCCAGGGGCGCAACCCGGGGAGCTGTTTTTT.

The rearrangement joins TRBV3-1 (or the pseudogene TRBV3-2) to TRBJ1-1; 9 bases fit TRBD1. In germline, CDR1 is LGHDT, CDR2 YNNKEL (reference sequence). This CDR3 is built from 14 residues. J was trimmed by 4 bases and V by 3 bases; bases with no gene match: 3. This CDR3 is CASSQNRGLTEAFF. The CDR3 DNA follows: TGTGCCAGCAGCCAGAACAGGGGGCTCACTGAAGCTTTCTTT.

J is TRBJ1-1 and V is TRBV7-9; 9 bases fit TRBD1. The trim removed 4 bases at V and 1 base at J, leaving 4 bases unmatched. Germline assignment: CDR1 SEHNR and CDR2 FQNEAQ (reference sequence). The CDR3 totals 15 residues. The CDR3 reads CASSSRGQGNTEAFF. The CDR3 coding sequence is TGTGCCAGCAGCTCGAGGGGACAGGGGAACACTGAAGCTTTCTTT.

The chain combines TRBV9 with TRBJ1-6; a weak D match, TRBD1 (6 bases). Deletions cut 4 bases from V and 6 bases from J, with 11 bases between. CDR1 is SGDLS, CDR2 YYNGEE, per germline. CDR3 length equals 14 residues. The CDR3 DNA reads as TGTGCCAGCAGCACTACAGGGTTTAATTCACCCCTCCACTTT. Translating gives CASSTTGFNSPLHF.

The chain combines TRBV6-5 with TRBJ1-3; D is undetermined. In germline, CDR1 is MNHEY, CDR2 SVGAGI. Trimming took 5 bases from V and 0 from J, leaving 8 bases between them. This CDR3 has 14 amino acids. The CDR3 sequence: CASSTSISGNTIYF. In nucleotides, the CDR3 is TGTGCCAGCAGTACAAGTATCTCTGGAAACACCATATATTTT.

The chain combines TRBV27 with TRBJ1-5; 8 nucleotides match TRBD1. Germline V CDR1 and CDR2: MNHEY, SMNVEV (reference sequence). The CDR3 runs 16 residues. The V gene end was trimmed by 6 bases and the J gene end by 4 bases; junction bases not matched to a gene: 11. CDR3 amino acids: CASSNTGTGVNQPQHF. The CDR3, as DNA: TGTGCCAGCAGCAACACCGGGACAGGAGTAAATCAGCCCCAGCATTTT.

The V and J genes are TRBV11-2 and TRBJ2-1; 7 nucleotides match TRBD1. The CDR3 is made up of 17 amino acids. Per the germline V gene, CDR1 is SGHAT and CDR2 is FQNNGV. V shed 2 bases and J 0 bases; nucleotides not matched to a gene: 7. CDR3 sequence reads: CASSLRGPDSSYNEQFF. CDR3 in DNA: TGTGCCAGCAGCTTAAGGGGGCCGGACAGCTCCTACAATGAGCAGTTCTTC.

CDR3 region: CATTGTRSSYEQYF. The CDR3 bases are TGTGCCACGACCGGGACACGAAGCTCCTACGAGCAGTACTTC. The J gene is TRBJ2-7, the V gene TRBV10-3, with D possibly TRBD1 on 6 matching bases. The CDR3 is made up of 14 amino acids. Per the germline V gene, CDR1 is ENHRY and CDR2 is SYGVKD. V was trimmed by 10 bases and J by 0 bases, leaving 16 bases between them.